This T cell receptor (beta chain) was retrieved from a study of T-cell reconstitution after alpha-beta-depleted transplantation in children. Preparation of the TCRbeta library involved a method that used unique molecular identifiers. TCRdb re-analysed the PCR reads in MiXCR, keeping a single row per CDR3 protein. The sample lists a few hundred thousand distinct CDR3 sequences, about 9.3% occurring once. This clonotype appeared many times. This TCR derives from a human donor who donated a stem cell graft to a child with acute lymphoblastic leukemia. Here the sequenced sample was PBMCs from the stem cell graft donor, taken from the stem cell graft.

CDR3 nucleotides: TGTGCCAGCCGTAGCGGGAGGACAGATACGCAGTATTTT. Encoded protein: CASRSGRTDTQYF. This rearrangement joins TRBV6-6 to TRBJ2-3, with 10 bases matching TRBD2. The CDR3 totals 13 residues. The V gene end was trimmed by 8 bases and the J gene end by 3 bases; junction bases not matched to a gene: 2. Germline V gives CDR1 MNHNY, CDR2 SVGAGI (reference sequence).